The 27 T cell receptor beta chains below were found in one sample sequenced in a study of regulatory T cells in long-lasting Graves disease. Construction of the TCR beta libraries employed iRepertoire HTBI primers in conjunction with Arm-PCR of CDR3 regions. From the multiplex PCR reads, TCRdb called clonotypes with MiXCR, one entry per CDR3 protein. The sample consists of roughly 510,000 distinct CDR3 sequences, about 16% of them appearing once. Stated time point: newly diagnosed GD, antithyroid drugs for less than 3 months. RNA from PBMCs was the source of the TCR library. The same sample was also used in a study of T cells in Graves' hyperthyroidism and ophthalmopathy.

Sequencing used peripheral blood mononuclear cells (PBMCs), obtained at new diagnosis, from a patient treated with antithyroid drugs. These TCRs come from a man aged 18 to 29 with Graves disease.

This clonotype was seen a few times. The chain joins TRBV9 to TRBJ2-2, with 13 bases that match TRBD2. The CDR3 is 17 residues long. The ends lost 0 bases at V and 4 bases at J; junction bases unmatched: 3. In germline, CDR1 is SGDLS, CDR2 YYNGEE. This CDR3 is CASSVGTSGRFTGELFF. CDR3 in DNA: TGTGCCAGCAGCGTAGGGACTAGCGGGAGATTCACCGGGGAGCTGTTTTTT.

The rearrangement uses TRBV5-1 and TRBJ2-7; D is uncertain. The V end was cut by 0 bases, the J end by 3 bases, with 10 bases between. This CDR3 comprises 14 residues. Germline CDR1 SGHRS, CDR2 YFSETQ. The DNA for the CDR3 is TGCGCCAGCAGCTTGGTCACCGGTAACTACGAGCAGTACTTC. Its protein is CASSLVTGNYEQYF.

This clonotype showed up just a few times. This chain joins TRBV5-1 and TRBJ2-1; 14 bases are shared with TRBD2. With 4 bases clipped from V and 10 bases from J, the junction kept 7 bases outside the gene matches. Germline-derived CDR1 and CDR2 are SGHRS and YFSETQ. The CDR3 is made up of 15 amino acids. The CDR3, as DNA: TGCGCCAGCAGCCAGGAGACTAGCGGGAGGGGCGAGCAGTTCTTC. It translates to CASSQETSGRGEQFF.

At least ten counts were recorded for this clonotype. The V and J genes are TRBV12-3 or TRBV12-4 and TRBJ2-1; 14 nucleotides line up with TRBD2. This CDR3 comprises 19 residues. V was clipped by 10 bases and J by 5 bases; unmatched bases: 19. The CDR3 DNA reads TGTGCCACCCAAGGGGTGACTAGCGGGAGGGCTTTCATCCACAATGAGCAGTTCTTC. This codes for CATQGVTSGRAFIHNEQFF.

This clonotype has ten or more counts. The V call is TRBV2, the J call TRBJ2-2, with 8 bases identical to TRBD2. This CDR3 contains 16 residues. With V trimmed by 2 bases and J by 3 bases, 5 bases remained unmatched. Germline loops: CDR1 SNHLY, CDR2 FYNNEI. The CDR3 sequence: CASSEPGREDTGELFF. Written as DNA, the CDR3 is TGTGCCAGCAGTGAACCGGGGCGGGAGGACACCGGGGAGCTGTTTTTT.

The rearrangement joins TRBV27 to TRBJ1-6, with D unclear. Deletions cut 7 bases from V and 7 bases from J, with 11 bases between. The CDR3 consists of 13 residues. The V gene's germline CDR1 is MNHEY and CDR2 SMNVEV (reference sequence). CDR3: CASKPTRNSPLHF. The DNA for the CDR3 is TGTGCCAGCAAACCGACACGGAATTCACCCCTCCACTTT.

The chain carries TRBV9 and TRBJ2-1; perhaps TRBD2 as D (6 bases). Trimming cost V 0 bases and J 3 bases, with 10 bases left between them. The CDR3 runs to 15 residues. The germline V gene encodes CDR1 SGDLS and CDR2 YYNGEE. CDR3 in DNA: TGTGCCAGCAGCGTAGCACCGCGGGACTACAATGAGCAGTTCTTC. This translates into CASSVAPRDYNEQFF.

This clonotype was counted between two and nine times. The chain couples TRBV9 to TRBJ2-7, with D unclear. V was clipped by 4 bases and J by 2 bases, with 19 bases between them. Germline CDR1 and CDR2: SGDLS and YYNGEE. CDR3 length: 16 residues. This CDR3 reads CASSPSRMHDTYEQYF. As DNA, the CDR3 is TGTGCCAGCAGCCCGTCCCGAATGCATGATACCTACGAGCAGTACTTC.

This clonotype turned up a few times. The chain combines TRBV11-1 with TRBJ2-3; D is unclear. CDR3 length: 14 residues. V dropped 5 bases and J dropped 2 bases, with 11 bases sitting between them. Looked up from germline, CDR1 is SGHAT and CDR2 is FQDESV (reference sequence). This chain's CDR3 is CASSTEQYTDTQYF. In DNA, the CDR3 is TGTGCCAGCAGCACCGAACAGTACACAGATACGCAGTATTTT.

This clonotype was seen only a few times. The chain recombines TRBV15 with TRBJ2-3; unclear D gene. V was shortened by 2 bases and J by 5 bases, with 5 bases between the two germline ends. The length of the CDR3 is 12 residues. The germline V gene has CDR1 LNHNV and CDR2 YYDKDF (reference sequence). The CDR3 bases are TGTGCCACCAGCAGATCCCAAGATACGCAGTATTTT. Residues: CATSRSQDTQYF.

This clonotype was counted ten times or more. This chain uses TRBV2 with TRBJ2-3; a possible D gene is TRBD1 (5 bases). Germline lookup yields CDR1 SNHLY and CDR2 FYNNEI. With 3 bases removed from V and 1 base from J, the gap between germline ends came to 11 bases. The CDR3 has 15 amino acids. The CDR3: CASSEQGRGTDTQYF. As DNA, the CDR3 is TGTGCCAGCAGTGAGCAGGGCCGGGGCACAGATACGCAGTATTTT. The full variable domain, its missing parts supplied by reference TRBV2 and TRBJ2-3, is EPEVTQTPSHQVTQMGQEVILRCVPISNHLYFYWYRQILGQKVEFLVSFYNNEISEKSEIFDDQFSVERPDGSNFTLKIRSTKLEDSAMYFCASSEQGRGTDTQYFGPGTRLTVL.

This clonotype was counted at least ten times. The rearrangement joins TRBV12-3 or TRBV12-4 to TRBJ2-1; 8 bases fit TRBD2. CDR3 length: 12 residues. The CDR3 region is CASGSSYNEQFF. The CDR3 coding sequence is TGTGCGAGCGGGAGCTCCTACAATGAGCAGTTCTTC.

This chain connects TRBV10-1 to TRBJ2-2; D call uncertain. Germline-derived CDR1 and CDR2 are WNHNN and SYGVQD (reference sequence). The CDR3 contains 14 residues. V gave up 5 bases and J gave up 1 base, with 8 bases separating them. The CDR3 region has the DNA TGCGCCAGCAGTTCTACTAAGAACACCGGGGAGCTGTTTTTT. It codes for CASSSTKNTGELFF.

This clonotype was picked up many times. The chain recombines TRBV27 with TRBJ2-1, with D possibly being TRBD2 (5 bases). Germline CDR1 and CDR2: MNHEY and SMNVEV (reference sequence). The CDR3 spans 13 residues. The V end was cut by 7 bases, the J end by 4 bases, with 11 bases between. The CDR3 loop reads CASTGLLYNEQFF. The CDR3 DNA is TGTGCCAGCACCGGACTCCTATACAATGAGCAGTTCTTC.

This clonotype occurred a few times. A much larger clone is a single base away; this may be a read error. The CDR3 region has the DNA TGTGCCAGCTCACCTCGCCGGGTCGAGCAGTGCTTC. It encodes CASSPRRVEQCF. The chain has TRBV18 and TRBJ2-7; D remains unclear. The CDR3 totals 12 residues. In germline, CDR1 is KGHSH, CDR2 LQKENI.

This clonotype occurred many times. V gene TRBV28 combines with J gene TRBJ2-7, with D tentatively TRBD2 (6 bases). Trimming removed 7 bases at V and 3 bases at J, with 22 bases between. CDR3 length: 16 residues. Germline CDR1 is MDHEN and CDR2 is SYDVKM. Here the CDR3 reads CASTSQGGTRSYEQYF. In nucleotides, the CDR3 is TGTGCCAGCACCTCTCAGGGAGGAACTAGAAGCTACGAGCAGTACTTC. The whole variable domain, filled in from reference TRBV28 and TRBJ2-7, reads DVKVTQSSRYLVKRTGEKVFLECVQDMDHENMFWYRQDPGLGLRLIYFSYDVKMKEKGDIPEGYSVSREKKERFSLILESASTNQTSMYLCASTSQGGTRSYEQYFGPGTRLTVT.

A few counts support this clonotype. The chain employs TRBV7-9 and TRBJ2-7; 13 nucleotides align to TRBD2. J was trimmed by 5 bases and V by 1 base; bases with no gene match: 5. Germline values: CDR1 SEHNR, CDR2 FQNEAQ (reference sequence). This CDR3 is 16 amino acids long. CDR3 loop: CASSLEGLAGIHEQYF. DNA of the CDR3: TGTGCCAGCAGCTTAGAGGGACTAGCGGGAATTCACGAGCAGTACTTC.

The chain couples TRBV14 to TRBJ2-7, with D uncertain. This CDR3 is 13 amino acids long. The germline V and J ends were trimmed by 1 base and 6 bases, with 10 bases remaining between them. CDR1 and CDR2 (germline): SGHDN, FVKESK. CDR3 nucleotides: TGTGCCAGCAGCCAAGGGGCAGGTGGCGAGCAGTACTTC. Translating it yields CASSQGAGGEQYF.

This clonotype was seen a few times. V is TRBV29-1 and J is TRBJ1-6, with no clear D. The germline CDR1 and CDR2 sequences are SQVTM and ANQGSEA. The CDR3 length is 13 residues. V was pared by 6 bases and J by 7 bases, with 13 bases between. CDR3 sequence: CSVRLWENSPLHF. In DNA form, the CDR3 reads TGCAGCGTCAGGCTGTGGGAGAATTCACCCCTCCACTTT.

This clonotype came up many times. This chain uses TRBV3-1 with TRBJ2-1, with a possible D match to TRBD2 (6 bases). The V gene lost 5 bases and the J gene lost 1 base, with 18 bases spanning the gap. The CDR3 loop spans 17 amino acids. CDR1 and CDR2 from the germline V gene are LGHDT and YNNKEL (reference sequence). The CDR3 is CASSFLFTGASYNEQFF. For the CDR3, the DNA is TGTGCCAGCAGCTTTCTTTTTACGGGAGCTTCCTACAATGAGCAGTTCTTC.

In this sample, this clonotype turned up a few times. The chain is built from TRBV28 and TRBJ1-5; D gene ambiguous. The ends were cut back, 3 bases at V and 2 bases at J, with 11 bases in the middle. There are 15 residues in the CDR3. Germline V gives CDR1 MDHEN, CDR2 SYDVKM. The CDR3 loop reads CASSFRRKGNQPQHF. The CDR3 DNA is TGTGCCAGCAGTTTCCGAAGGAAGGGCAATCAGCCCCAGCATTTT.

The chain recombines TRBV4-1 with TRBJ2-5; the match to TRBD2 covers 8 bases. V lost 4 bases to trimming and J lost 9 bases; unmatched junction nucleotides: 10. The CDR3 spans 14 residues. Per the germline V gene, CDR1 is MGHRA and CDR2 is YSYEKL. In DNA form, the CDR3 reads TGCGCCAGCAGCCGCGGACTAGCTGTGGAGGCCCAGTACTTC. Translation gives CASSRGLAVEAQYF.

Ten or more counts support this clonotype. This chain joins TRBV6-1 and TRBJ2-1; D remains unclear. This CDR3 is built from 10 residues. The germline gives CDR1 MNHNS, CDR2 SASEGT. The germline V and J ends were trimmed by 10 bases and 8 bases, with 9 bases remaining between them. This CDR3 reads CATNRYEQFF. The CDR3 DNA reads TGTGCCACGAATCGCTATGAGCAGTTCTTC.

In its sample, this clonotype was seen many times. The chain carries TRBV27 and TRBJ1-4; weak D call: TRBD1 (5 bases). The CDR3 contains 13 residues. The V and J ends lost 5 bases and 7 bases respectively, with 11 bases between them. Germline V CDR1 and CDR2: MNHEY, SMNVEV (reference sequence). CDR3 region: CASSPRGGEKLFF. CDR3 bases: TGTGCCAGCAGTCCCCGTGGGGGTGAAAAACTGTTTTTT.

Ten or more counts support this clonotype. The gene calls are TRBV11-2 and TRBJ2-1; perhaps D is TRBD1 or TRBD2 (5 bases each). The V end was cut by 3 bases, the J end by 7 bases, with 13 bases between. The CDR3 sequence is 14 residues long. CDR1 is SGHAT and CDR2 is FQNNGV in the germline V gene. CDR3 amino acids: CASSFPGRTNEQFF. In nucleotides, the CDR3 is TGTGCCAGCAGCTTTCCGGGACGGACGAATGAGCAGTTCTTC.

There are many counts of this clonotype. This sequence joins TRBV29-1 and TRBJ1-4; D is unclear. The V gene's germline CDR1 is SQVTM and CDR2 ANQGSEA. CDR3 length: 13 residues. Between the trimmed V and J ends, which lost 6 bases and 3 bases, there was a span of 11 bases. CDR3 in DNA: TGCAGCGTGGGAGGGCCTGCTAATGAAAAACTGTTTTTT. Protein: CSVGGPANEKLFF.

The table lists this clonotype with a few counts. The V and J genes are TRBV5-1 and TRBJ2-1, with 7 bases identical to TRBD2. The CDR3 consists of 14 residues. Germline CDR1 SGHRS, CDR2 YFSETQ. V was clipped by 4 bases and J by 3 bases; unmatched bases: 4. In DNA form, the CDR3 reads TGCGCCAGCAGCGGGACTACTGGCTACAATGAGCAGTTCTTC. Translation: CASSGTTGYNEQFF.